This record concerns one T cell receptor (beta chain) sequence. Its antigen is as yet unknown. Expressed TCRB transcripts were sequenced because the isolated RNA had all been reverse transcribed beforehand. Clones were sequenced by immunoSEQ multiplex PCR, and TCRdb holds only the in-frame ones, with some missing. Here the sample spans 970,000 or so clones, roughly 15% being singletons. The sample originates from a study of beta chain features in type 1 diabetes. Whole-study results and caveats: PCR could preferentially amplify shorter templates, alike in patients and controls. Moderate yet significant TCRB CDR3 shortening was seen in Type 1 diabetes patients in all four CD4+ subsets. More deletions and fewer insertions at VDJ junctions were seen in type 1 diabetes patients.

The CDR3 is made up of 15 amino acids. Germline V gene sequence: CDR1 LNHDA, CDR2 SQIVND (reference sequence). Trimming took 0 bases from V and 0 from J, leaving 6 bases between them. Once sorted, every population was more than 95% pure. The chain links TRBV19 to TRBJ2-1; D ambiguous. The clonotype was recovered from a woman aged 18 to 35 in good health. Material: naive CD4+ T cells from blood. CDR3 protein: CASSIDSSSYNEQFF. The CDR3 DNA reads TGTGCCAGTAGTATAGATTCTAGCTCCTACAATGAGCAGTTCTTC.